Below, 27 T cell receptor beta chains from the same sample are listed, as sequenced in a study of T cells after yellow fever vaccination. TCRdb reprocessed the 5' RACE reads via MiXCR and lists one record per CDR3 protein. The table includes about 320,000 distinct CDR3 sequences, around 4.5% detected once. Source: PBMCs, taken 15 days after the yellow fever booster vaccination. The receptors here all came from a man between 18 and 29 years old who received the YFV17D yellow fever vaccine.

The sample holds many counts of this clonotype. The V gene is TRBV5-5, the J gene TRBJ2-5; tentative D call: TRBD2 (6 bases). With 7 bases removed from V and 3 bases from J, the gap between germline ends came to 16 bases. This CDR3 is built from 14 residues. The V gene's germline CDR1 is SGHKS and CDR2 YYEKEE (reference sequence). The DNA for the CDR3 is TGTGCCAGCGGAATTGGGGGGACCGAAGAGACCCAGTACTTC. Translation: CASGIGGTEETQYF. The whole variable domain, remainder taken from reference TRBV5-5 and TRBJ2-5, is DAGVTQSPTHLIKTRGQQVTLRCSPISGHKSVSWYQQVLGQGPQFIFQYYEKEERGRGNFPDRFSARQFPNYSSELNVNALLLGDSALYLCASGIGGTEETQYFGPGTRLLVL.

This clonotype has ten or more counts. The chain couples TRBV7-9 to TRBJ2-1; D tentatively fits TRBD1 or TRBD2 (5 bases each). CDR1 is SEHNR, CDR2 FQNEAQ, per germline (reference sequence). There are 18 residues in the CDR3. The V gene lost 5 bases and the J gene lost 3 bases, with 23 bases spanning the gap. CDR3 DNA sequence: TGTGCCAGCAGCCGAACCGGGGCTTACAGGAGTAACTACAATGAGCAGTTCTTC. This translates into CASSRTGAYRSNYNEQFF.

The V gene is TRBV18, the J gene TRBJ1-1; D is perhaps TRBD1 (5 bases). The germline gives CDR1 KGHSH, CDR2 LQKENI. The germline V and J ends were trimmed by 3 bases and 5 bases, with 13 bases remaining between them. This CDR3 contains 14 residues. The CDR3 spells CASSPQGVGTEAFF. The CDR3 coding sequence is TGTGCCAGCTCACCGCAGGGTGTAGGTACTGAAGCTTTCTTT.

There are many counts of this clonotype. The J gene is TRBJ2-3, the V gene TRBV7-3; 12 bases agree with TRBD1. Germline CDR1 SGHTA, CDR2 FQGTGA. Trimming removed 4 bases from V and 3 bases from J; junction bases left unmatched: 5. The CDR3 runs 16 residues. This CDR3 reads CASSSGTGGATDTQYF. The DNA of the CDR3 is TGTGCCAGCAGCTCCGGGACAGGGGGCGCAACAGATACGCAGTATTTT.

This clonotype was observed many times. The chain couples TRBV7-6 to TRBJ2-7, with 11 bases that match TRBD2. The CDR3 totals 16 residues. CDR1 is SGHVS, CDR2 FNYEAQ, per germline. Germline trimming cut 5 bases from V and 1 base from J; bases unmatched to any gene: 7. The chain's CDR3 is CASSPGLAGGSYEQYF. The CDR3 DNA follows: TGTGCCAGCAGCCCTGGCCTAGCGGGGGGATCCTACGAGCAGTACTTC.

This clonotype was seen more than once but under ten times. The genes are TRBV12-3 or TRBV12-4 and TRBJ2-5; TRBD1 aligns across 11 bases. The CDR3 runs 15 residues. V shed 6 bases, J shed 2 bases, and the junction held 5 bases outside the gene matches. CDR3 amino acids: CASSLGDRGQETQYF. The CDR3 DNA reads TGTGCCAGCAGCTTGGGGGACAGGGGGCAAGAGACCCAGTACTTC.

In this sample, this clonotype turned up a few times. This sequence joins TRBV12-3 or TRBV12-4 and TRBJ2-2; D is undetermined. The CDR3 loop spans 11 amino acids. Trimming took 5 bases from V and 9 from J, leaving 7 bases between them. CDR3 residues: CASSPYRELFF. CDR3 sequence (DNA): TGTGCCAGCAGTCCGTACCGGGAGCTGTTTTTT.

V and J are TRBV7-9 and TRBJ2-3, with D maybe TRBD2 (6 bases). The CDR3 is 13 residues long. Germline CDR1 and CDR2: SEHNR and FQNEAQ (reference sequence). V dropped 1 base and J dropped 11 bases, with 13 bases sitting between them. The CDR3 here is CASSLGRGTEQYF. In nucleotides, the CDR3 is TGTGCCAGCAGCTTAGGTCGGGGGACGGAGCAGTATTTT.

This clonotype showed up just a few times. The CDR3 is CAWKKLITDTQYF. The CDR3 DNA reads as TGTGCCTGGAAGAAACTAATCACAGATACGCAGTATTTT. This chain uses TRBV30 with TRBJ2-3; D not resolved. The CDR3 is 13 residues long. V was clipped by 4 bases and J by 2 bases, with 10 bases between them. From germline, CDR1 is GTSNPN and CDR2 SVGIG (reference sequence).

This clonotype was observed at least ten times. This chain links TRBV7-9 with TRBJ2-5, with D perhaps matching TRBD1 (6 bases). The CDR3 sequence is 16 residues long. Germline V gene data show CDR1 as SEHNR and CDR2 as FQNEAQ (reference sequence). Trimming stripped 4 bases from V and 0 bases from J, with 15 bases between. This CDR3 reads CASSSMTGAYQETQYF. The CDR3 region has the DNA TGTGCCAGCAGCTCCATGACAGGAGCGTACCAAGAGACCCAGTACTTC.

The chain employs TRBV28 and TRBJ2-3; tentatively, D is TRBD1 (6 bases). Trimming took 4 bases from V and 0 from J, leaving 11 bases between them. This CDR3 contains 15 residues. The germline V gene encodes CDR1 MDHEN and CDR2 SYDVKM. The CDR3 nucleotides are TGTGCCAGCAGTTCGGGACAACTGAGCACAGATACGCAGTATTTT. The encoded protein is CASSSGQLSTDTQYF.

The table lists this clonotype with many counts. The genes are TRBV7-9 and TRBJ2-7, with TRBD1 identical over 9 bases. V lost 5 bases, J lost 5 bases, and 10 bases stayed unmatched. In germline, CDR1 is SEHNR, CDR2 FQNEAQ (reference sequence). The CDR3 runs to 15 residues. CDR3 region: CASSETDRGLHEQYF. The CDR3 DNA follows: TGTGCCAGCAGCGAAACGGACAGGGGTCTCCACGAGCAGTACTTC.

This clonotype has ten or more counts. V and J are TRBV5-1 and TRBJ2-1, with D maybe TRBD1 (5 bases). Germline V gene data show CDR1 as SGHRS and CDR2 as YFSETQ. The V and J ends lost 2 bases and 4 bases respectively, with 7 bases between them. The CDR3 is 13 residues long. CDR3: CASSLQVYNEQFF. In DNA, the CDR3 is TGCGCCAGCAGCTTACAGGTATACAATGAGCAGTTCTTC. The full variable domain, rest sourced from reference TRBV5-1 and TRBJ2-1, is KAGVTQTPRYLIKTRGQQVTLSCSPISGHRSVSWYQQTPGQGLQFLFEYFSETQRNKGNFPGRFSGRQFSNSRSEMNVSTLELGDSALYLCASSLQVYNEQFFGPGTRLTVL.

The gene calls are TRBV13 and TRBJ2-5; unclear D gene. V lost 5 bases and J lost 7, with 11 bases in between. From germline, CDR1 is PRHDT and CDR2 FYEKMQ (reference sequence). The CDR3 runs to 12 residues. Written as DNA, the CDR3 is TGTGCCAGCAGCCCTTCCCTTGGGACCCAGTACTTC. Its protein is CASSPSLGTQYF.

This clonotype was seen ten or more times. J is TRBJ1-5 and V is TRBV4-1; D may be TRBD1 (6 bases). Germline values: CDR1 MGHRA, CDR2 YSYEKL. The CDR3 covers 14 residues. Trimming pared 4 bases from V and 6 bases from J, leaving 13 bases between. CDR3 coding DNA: TGCGCCAGCAGCCGCGAGTGGGGGCCTCAGCCCCAGCATTTT. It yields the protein CASSREWGPQPQHF.

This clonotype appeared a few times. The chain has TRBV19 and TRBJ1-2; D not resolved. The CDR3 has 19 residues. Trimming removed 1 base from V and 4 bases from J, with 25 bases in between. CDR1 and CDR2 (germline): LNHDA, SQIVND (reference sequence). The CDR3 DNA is TGTGCCAGTAGTATAGCCTTAAGACCGCGGGGAGAGAATTTCTATGGCTACACCTTC. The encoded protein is CASSIALRPRGENFYGYTF. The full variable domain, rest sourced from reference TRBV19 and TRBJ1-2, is DGGITQSPKYLFRKEGQNVTLSCEQNLNHDAMYWYRQDPGQGLRLIYYSQIVNDFQKGDIAEGYSVSREKKESFPLTVTSAQKNPTAFYLCASSIALRPRGENFYGYTFGSGTRLTVV.

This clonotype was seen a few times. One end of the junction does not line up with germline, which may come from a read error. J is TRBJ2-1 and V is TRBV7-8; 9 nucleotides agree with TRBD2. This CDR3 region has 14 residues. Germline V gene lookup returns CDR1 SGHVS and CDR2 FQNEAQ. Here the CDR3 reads CASRLAGEYNEQFF. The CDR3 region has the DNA TGTGCCAGCAGATTAGCGGGGGAGTACAATGAGCAGTTCTTC.

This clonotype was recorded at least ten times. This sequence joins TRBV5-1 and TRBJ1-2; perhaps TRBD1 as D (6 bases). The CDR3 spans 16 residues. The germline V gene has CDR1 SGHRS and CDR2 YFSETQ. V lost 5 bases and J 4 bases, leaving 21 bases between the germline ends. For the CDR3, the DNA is TGCGCCAGCAGACTGAATTCCGGGACAAACTCCTATGGCTACACCTTC. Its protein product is CASRLNSGTNSYGYTF.

The CDR3 coding sequence is TGTGCCAGCAGTTATGGGGCCGCTTACAATGAGCAGTTCTTC. Its translation is CASSYGAAYNEQFF. The rearrangement links TRBV6-5 to TRBJ2-1; a weak D match, TRBD1 (5 bases). This CDR3 region has 14 residues. The V gene lost 3 bases and the J gene lost 4 bases, with 10 bases spanning the gap. Germline lookup yields CDR1 MNHEY and CDR2 SVGAGI.

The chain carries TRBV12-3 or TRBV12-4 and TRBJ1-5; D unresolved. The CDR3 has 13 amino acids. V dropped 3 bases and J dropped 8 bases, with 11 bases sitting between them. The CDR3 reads CASSFGEQEPQHF. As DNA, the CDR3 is TGTGCCAGCAGTTTCGGGGAGCAGGAGCCCCAGCATTTT.

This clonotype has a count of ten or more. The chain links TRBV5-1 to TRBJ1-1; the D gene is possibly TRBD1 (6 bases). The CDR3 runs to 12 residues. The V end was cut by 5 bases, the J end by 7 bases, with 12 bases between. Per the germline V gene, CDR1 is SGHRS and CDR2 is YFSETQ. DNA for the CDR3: TGCGCCAGCAGTTCCGGACAGAGTGAAGCTTTCTTT. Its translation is CASSSGQSEAFF.

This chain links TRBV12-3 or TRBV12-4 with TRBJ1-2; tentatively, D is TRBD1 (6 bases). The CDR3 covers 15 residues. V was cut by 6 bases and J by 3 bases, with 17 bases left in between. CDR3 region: CASRLRQAIDYGYTF. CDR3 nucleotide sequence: TGTGCCAGCAGATTACGACAGGCGATCGACTATGGCTACACCTTC.

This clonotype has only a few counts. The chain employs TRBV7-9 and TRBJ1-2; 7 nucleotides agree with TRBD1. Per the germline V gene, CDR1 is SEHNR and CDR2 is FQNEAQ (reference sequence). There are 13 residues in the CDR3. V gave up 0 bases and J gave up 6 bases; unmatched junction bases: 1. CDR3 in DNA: TGTGCCAGCAGCTTAGCTACAGGGGATGGCTACACCTTC. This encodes CASSLATGDGYTF.

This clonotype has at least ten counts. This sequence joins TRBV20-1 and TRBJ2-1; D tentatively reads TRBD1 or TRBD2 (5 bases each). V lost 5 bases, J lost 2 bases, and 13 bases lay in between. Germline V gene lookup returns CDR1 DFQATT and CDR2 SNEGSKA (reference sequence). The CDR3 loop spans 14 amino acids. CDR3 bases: TGCAGTGCTGGGGCGGGTGCCCCCTACAATGAGCAGTTCTTC. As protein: CSAGAGAPYNEQFF.

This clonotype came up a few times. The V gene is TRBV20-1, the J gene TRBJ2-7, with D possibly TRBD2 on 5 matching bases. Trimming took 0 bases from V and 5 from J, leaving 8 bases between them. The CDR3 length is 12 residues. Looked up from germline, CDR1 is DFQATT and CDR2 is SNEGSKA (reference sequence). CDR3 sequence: CSARDEGHEQYF. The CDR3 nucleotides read TGCAGTGCTAGAGATGAGGGCCACGAGCAGTACTTC.

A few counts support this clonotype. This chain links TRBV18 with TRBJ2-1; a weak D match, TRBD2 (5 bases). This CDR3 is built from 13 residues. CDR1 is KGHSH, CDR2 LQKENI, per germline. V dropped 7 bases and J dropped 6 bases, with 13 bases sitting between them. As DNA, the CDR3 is TGTGCCAGCTTAACGACTACTCTCAATGAGCAGTTCTTC. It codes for CASLTTTLNEQFF.

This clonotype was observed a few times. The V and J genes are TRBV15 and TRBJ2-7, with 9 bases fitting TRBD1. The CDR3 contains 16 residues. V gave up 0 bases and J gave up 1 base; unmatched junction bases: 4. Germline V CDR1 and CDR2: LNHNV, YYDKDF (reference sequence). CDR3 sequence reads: CATSRDTGQGSYEQYV. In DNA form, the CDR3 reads TGTGCCACCAGCAGAGATACGGGACAGGGTTCCTACGAGCAGTACGTC.